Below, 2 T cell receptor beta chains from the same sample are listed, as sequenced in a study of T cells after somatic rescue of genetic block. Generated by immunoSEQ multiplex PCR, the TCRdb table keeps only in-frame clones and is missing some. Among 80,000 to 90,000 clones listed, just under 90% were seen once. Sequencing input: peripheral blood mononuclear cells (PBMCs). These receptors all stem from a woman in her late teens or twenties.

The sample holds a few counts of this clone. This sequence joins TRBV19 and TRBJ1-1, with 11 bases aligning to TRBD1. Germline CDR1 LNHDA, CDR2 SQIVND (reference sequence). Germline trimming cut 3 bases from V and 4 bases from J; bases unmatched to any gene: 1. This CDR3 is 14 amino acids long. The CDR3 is CASSIGTGGTEAFF. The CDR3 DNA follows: TGTGCCAGTAGTATTGGGACAGGGGGCACTGAAGCTTTCTTT.

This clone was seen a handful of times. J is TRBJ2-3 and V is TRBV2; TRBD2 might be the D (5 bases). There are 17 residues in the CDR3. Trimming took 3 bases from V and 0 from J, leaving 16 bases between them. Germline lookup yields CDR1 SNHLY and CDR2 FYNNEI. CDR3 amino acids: CASSDPTDFPSTDTQYF. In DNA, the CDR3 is TGTGCCAGCAGTGACCCTACGGACTTTCCTAGCACAGATACGCAGTATTTT.